This entry is about one T cell receptor (beta chain). The entry originates in a study of cytomegalovirus exposure and HLA in healthy donors. Study-level background: There were fewer than 130 million unique TCR beta sequences, drawn from about 179 million T cells, in an earlier analysis.

CDR3 length: 14 amino acids. CDR1 is ENHRY and CDR2 is SYGVKD in the germline V gene. Trimming stripped 3 bases from V and 6 bases from J, with 11 bases between. Vbeta (60) and Jbeta (13) primers were used in the PCR. Libraries were prepared by immunoSEQ multiplex PCR; TCRdb keeps only in-frame clonotypes and omits some of them. The data hold 100,000 to 130,000 clones, with approximately 79% observed a single time. The sample was PBMCs. The V gene is TRBV10-3, the J gene TRBJ1-4; D perhaps matches TRBD1 (6 bases). The clonotype comes from a man between 18 and 35 years old in good health and CMV-seronegative. For the CDR3, the DNA is TGTGCCATCAGTGATCAACCAGGGGATGAAAAACTGTTTTTT. This codes for CAISDQPGDEKLFF.